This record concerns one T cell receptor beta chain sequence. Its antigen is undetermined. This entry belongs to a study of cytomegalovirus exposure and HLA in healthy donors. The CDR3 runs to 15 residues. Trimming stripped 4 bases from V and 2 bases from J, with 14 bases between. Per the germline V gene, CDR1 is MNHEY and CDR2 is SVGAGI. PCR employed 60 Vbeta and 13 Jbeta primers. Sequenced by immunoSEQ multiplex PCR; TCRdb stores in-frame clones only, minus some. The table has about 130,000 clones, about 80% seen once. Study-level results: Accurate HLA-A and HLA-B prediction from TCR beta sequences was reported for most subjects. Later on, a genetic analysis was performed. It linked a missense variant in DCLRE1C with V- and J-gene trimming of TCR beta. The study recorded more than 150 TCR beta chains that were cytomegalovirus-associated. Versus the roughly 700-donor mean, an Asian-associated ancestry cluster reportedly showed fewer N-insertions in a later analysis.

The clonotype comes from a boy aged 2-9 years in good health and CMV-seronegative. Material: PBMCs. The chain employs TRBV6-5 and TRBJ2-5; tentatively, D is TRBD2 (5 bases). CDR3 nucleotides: TGTGCCAGCAGTTCTATTCGTGGGAGTCAAGAGACCCAGTACTTC. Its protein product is CASSSIRGSQETQYF.